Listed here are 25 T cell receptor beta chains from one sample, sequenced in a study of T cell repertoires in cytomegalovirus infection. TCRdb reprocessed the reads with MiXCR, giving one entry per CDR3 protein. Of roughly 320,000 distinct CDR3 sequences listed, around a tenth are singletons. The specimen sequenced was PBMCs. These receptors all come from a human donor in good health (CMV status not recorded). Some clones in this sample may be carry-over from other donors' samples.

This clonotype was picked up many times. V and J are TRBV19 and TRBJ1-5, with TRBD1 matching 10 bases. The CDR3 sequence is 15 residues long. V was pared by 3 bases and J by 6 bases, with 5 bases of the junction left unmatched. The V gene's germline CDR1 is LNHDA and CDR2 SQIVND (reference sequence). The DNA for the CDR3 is TGTGCCAGTAGTATTCGGGACAGGGGTGGTCAGCCCCAGCATTTT. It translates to CASSIRDRGGQPQHF.

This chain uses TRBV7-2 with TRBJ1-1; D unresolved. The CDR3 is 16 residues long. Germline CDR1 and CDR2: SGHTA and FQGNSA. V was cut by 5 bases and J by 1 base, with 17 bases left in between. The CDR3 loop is CASSPLFLVANTEAFF. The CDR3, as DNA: TGTGCCAGCAGCCCGCTCTTCCTGGTAGCGAACACTGAAGCTTTCTTT.

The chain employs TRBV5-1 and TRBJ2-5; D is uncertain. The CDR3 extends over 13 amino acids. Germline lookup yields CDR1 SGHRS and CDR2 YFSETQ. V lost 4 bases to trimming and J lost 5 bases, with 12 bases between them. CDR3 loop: CASSLYPDETQYF. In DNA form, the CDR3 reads TGCGCCAGCAGCCTCTACCCCGACGAGACCCAGTACTTC.

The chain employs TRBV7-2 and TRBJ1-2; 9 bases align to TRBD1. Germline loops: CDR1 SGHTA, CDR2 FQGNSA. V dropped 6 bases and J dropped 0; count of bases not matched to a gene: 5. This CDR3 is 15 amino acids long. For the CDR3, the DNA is TGTGCCAGCAGACCCGGGACAGGGTCTAACTATGGCTACACCTTC. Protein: CASRPGTGSNYGYTF.

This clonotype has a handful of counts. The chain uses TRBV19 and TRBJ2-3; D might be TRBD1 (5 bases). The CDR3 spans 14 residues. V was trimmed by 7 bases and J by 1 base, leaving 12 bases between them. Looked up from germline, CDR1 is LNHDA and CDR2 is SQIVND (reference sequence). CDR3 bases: TGTGCCAGTACCGCAGGGCCTCGCACAGATACGCAGTATTTT. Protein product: CASTAGPRTDTQYF.

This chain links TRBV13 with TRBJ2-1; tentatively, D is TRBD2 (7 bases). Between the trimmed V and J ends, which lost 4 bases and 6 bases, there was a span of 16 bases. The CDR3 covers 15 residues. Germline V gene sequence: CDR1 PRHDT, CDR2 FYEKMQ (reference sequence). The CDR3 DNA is TGTGCCAGCAGCTCCCGTCGACGGGGGGCCAATGAGCAGTTCTTC. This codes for CASSSRRRGANEQFF.

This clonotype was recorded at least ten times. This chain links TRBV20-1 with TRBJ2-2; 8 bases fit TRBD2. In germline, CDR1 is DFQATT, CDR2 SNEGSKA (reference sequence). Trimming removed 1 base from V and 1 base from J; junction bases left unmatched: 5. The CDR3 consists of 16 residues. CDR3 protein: CSARGPGGLNTGELFF. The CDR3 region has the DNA TGCAGTGCTAGAGGACCGGGGGGGCTGAACACCGGGGAGCTGTTTTTT.

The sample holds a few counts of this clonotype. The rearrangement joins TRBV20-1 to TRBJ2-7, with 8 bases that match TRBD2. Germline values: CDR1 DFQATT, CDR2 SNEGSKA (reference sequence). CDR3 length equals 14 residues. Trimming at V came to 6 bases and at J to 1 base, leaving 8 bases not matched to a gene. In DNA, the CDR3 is TGCAGTGCCCTGCGGGGGGCAATATCCTACGAGCAGTACTTC. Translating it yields CSALRGAISYEQYF.

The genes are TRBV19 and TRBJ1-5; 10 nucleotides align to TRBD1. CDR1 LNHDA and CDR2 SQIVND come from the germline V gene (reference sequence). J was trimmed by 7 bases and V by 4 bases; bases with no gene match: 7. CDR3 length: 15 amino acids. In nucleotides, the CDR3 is TGTGCCAGTAGTAAGGGACAGGGGACGGGACAGCCCCAGCATTTT. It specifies CASSKGQGTGQPQHF.

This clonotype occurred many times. The CDR3 sequence is CASSWWERPSYNSPLHF. Here the CDR3 DNA reads TGTGCCAGCAGCTGGTGGGAGAGACCAAGCTATAATTCACCCCTCCACTTT. V is TRBV7-2 and J is TRBJ1-6; D unclear. Deletions cut 4 bases from V and 3 bases from J, with 16 bases between. Germline values: CDR1 SGHTA, CDR2 FQGNSA. The CDR3 runs to 17 residues.

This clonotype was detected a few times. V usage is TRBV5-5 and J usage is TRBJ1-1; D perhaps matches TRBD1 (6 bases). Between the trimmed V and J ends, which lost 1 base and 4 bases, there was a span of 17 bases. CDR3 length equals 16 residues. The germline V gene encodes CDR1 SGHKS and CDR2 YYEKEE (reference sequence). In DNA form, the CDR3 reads TGTGCCAGCAGCTTGCCTCCCACAGGGAGAATCACTGAAGCTTTCTTT. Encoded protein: CASSLPPTGRITEAFF.

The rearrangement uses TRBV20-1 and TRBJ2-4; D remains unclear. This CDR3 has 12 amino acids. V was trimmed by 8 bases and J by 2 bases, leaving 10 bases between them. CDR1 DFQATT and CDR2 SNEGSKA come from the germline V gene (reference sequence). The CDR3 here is CSTTGSKNIQYF. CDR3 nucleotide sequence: TGCAGTACTACGGGCTCCAAAAACATTCAGTACTTC.

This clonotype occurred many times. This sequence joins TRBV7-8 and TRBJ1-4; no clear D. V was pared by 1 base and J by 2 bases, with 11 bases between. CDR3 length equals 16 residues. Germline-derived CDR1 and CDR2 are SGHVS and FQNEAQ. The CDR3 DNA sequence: TGTGCCAGCAGCTTAGGGACGGGGAGCACTAATGAAAAACTGTTTTTT. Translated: CASSLGTGSTNEKLFF.

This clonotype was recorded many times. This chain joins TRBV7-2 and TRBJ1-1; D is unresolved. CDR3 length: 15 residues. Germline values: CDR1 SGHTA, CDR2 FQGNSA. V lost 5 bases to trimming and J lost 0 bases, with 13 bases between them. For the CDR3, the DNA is TGTGCCAGCAGCCCCTTGACATTGATGAACACTGAAGCTTTCTTT. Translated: CASSPLTLMNTEAFF.

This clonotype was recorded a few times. CDR3 bases: TGTGCCACCAGTGCTAGCGGGGGGAGCTCCTACAATGAGCAGTTCTTC. Amino acid sequence: CATSASGGSSYNEQFF. The V and J genes are TRBV24-1 and TRBJ2-1; 11 bases agree with TRBD2. Germline CDR1 KGHDR, CDR2 SFDVKD. This CDR3 spans 16 amino acids. J was trimmed by 0 bases and V by 5 bases; bases with no gene match: 2.

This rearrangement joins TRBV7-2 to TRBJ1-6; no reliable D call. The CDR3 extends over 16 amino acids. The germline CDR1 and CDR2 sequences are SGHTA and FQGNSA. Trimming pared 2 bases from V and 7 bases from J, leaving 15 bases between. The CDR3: CASSLRRPVTNSPLHF. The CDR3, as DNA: TGTGCCAGCAGCTTAAGGCGTCCGGTCACGAATTCACCCCTCCACTTT.

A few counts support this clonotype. CDR3 nucleotides: TGCGCCAGCAGCTCACGGACAGGGGGGTTGAACACTGAAGCTTTCTTT. This encodes CASSSRTGGLNTEAFF. The genes are TRBV4-3 and TRBJ1-1, with 10 bases aligning to TRBD1. Trimming removed 5 bases from V and 0 bases from J; junction bases left unmatched: 6. The germline CDR1 and CDR2 sequences are LGHNA and YSLEER. CDR3 length: 16 amino acids.

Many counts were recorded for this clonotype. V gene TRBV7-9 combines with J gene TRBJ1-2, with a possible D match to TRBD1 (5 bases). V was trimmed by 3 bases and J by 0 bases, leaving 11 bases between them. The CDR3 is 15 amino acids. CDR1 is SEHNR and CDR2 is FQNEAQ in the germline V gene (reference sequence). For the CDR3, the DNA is TGTGCCAGCAGCTTGGGCACAGGTTCTAACTATGGCTACACCTTC. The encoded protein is CASSLGTGSNYGYTF. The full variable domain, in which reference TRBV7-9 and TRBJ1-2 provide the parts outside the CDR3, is DTGVSQNPRHKITKRGQNVTFRCDPISEHNRLYWYRQTLGQGPEFLTYFQNEAQLEKSRLLSDRFSAERPKGSFSTLEIQRTEQGDSAMYLCASSLGTGSNYGYTFGSGTRLTVV.

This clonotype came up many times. The CDR3 nucleotides are TGCGCCAGCAGTCCCCAGGGGAAGGCAACTAATGAAAAACTGTTTTTT. Its translation: CASSPQGKATNEKLFF. The V gene is TRBV4-1, the J gene TRBJ1-4; D perhaps matches TRBD1 (6 bases). The CDR3 loop spans 16 amino acids. V gave up 6 bases and J gave up 0 bases, with 14 bases separating them. CDR1 is MGHRA, CDR2 YSYEKL, per germline.

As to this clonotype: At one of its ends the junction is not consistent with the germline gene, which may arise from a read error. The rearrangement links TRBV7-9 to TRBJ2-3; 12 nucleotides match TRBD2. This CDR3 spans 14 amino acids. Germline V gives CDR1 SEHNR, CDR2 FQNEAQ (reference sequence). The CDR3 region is CASASGRAVDTQYF. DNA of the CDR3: TGTGCCTCCGCTAGCGGGAGGGCCGTTGATACGCAATATTTT.

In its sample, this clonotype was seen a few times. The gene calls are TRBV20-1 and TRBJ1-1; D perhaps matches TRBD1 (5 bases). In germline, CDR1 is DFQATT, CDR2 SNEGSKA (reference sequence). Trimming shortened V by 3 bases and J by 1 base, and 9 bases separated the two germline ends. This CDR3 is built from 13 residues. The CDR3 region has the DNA TGCAGTGCTAGCCAGGGCGGGAACACTGAAGCTTTCTTT. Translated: CSASQGGNTEAFF.

CDR3 in DNA: TGTGCCTGGACCAAGTGGCAGTCCACAGATACGCAGTATTTT. Amino acids: CAWTKWQSTDTQYF. The J gene is TRBJ2-3, the V gene TRBV30, with D unclear. Germline V gene data show CDR1 as GTSNPN and CDR2 as SVGIG (reference sequence). This CDR3 has 14 residues. Trimming shortened V by 4 bases and J by 2 bases, and 13 bases separated the two germline ends.

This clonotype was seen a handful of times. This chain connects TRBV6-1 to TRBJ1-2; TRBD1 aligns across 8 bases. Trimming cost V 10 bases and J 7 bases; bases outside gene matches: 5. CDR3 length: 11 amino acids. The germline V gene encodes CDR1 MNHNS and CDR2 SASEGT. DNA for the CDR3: TGTGCCATACTCAGGGGGCTTGGCTACACCTTC. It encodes CAILRGLGYTF.

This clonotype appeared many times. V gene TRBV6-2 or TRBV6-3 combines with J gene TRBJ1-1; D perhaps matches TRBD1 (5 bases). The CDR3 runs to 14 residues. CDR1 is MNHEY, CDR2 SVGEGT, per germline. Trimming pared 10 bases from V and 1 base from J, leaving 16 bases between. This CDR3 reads CATNTRQPNTEAFF. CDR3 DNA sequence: TGTGCCACCAACACCAGACAGCCGAACACTGAAGCTTTCTTT.

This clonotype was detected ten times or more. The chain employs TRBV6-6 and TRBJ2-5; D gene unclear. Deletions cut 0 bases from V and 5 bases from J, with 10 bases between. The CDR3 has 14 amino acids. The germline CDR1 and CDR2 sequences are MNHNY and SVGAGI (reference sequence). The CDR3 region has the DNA TGTGCCAGCAGTTACTCTGGGATATCGGAGACCCAGTACTTC. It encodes CASSYSGISETQYF.